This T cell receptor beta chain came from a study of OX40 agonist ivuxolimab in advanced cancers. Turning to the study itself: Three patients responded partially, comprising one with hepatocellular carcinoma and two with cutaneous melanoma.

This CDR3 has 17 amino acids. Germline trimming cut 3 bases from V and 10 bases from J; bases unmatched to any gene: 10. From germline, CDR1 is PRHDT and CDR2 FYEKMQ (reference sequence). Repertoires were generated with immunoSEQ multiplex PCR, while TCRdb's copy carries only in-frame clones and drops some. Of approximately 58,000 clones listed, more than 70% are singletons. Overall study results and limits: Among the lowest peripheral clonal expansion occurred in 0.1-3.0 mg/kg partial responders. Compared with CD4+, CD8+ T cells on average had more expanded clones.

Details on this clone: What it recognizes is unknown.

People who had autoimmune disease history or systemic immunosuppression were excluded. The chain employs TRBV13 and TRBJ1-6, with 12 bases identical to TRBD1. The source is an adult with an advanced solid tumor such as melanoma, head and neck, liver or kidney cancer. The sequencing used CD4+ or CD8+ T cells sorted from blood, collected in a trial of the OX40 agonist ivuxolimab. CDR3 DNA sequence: TGTGCCAGCAGCTTTACGACCGGGACAGGGGGCAGATCACCCCTCCACTTT. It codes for CASSFTTGTGGRSPLHF.